Shown below are 12 T cell receptor beta chains from a single sample sequenced in a study of long-term antiretroviral therapy in people with HIV. immunoSEQ v3.0 was run at survey level. TCRdb's table, derived via immunoSEQ multiplex PCR, lists solely in-frame clones and lacks some. Of tens of thousands of clones in the sample, 82% were seen once. The material sequenced was unsorted PBMCs, taken 0.6 years after starting antiretroviral therapy. The origin of the receptors is a young man with HIV.

V gene TRBV7-9 combines with J gene TRBJ2-1; D gene ambiguous. CDR1 is SEHNR, CDR2 FQNEAQ, per germline (reference sequence). The CDR3 is made up of 12 amino acids. Deletions cut 7 bases from V and 7 bases from J, with 11 bases between. The CDR3 sequence is CASTPHGNEQFF. The DNA of the CDR3 is TGTGCCAGCACCCCTCACGGGAATGAGCAGTTCTTC.

The V gene is TRBV5-1, the J gene TRBJ1-5, with a tentative D call TRBD1 (6 bases). This CDR3 has 15 residues. The germline gives CDR1 SGHRS, CDR2 YFSETQ. The V gene lost 4 bases and the J gene lost 2 bases, with 13 bases spanning the gap. The DNA of the CDR3 is TGCGCCAGCAGCCCTCAGGGGAAAGGCAATCAGCCCCAGCATTTT. Translating it yields CASSPQGKGNQPQHF. Full variable domain (rest looked up from reference TRBV5-1 and TRBJ1-5): KAGVTQTPRYLIKTRGQQVTLSCSPISGHRSVSWYQQTPGQGLQFLFEYFSETQRNKGNFPGRFSGRQFSNSRSEMNVSTLELGDSALYLCASSPQGKGNQPQHFGDGTRLSIL.

This clone is judged medium-sized. This chain joins TRBV29-1 and TRBJ2-1; the match to TRBD2 covers 8 bases. After removal of 4 bases from V and 9 bases from J, the junction contained 11 bases not matched to a gene. The CDR3 has 14 amino acids. Per germline, CDR1 SQVTM and CDR2 ANQGSEA. Written as DNA, the CDR3 is TGCAGCGTTGTTATGGCTAGCGGGCGCTTTGAGCAGTTCTTC. Translated, it gives CSVVMASGRFEQFF.

In DNA form, the CDR3 reads TGCGCCAGCAGCCAAGGTGGGACACAGCAAGAGACCCAGTACTTC. Residues: CASSQGGTQQETQYF. This chain links TRBV4-3 with TRBJ2-5, with D possibly being TRBD1 (6 bases). V gave up 1 base and J gave up 2 bases, with 11 bases separating them. The CDR3 loop spans 15 amino acids. CDR1 LGHNA and CDR2 YSLEER come from the germline V gene.

DNA for the CDR3: TGTGCCAGCAGCCAACTAGCGTTCGGGGGAGAGACCCAGTACTTC. Translating it yields CASSQLAFGGETQYF. The rearrangement joins TRBV11-2 to TRBJ2-5; 7 bases map to TRBD2. The CDR3 totals 15 residues. With V trimmed by 5 bases and J by 4 bases, 10 bases remained unmatched. The germline V gene encodes CDR1 SGHAT and CDR2 FQNNGV.

The chain employs TRBV7-2 and TRBJ2-7, with 12 bases matching TRBD2. V lost 5 bases, J lost 3 bases, and 2 bases stayed unmatched. Germline assignment: CDR1 SGHTA and CDR2 FQGNSA. The CDR3 extends over 14 amino acids. CDR3 DNA sequence: TGTGCCAGCAGCCTGACTAGCGGGAGCTACGAGCAGTACTTC. It encodes CASSLTSGSYEQYF. The whole variable domain, remainder taken from reference TRBV7-2 and TRBJ2-7, is GAGVSQSPSNKVTEKGKDVELRCDPISGHTALYWYRQSLGQGLEFLIYFQGNSAPDKSGLPSDRFSAERTGGSVSTLTIQRTQQEDSAVYLCASSLTSGSYEQYFGPGTRLTVT.

This clone was counted between two and nine times. V gene TRBV29-1 combines with J gene TRBJ1-2, with D uncertain. The germline V gene has CDR1 SQVTM and CDR2 ANQGSEA. Trimming shortened V by 4 bases and J by 7 bases, and 7 bases separated the two germline ends. The CDR3 sequence is 10 residues long. The CDR3 sequence is CSVADFGYTF. The CDR3 nucleotides read TGCAGCGTTGCAGACTTTGGCTACACCTTC.

The rearrangement joins TRBV28 to TRBJ2-7; no clear D. This CDR3 comprises 14 residues. From germline, CDR1 is MDHEN and CDR2 SYDVKM. V lost 6 bases and J 2 bases, leaving 14 bases between the germline ends. The CDR3 coding sequence is TGTGCCAGCAGACATCCGTGGCGGACCTACGAGCAGTACTTC. It specifies CASRHPWRTYEQYF.

This clone was detected only a few times. CDR3 loop: CASSLEFASFYNEQFF. In DNA, the CDR3 is TGTGCCAGCAGCTTAGAGTTTGCGAGTTTCTACAATGAGCAGTTCTTC. The V and J genes are TRBV7-9 and TRBJ2-1, with D uncertain. The germline gives CDR1 SEHNR, CDR2 FQNEAQ (reference sequence). The CDR3 consists of 16 residues. The V end lost 1 base, the J end lost 3 bases, and 13 bases lay between the germline ends.

This clone occurred once. V is TRBV6-1 and J is TRBJ1-2; D is unresolved. The V and J ends lost 3 bases and 4 bases respectively, with 9 bases between them. The CDR3 length is 13 residues. Germline V lookup: CDR1 MNHNS, CDR2 SASEGT. The CDR3: CASSDLPVYGYTF. The CDR3, as DNA: TGTGCCAGCAGTGATCTACCGGTCTATGGCTACACCTTC.

This clone was counted once. The J gene is TRBJ2-3, the V gene TRBV18; D ambiguous. The CDR3 is made up of 12 amino acids. Between the trimmed V and J ends, which lost 2 bases and 6 bases, there was a span of 6 bases. In germline, CDR1 is KGHSH, CDR2 LQKENI. DNA of the CDR3: TGTGCCAGCTCACCAACCGGGGATACGCAGTATTTT. Translated, it gives CASSPTGDTQYF.

J is TRBJ1-1 and V is TRBV5-6; D gene uncertain. The CDR3 sequence is 15 residues long. Per the germline V gene, CDR1 is SGHDT and CDR2 is YYEEEE. V was trimmed by 1 base and J by 5 bases, leaving 15 bases between them. CDR3 residues: CASSLKTPASTEAFF. In DNA form, the CDR3 reads TGTGCCAGCAGCTTGAAGACACCGGCGAGTACTGAAGCTTTCTTT.